This TCR beta chain was identified during a study of blood T cell repertoires in COVID-19. About the study: Sample material is recorded as cDNA or gDNA derived from T cells, B-cell-depleted T cells, or PBMCs.

With 6 bases clipped from V and 3 bases from J, the junction kept 3 bases outside the gene matches. This CDR3 is 13 amino acids long. Germline loops: CDR1 MDHEN, CDR2 SYDVKM. Points on this clone: Additional DNA sequences in this sample encode the identical CDR3.

Only in-frame clones appear in the TCRdb table, and some are missing; sequencing was by immunoSEQ multiplex PCR. This repertoire shows roughly 90,000 clones, over 85% found once; its top ten account for 2% to 3%. Specimen: peripheral blood. The sequence was collected from a man aged 50 or older with acute or convalescent COVID-19. The chain links TRBV28 to TRBJ1-2; 8 nucleotides match TRBD1. The CDR3 nucleotides read TGTGCCAGCAGGCCGACAGGGGACTATGGCTACACCTTC. Translating it yields CASRPTGDYGYTF.